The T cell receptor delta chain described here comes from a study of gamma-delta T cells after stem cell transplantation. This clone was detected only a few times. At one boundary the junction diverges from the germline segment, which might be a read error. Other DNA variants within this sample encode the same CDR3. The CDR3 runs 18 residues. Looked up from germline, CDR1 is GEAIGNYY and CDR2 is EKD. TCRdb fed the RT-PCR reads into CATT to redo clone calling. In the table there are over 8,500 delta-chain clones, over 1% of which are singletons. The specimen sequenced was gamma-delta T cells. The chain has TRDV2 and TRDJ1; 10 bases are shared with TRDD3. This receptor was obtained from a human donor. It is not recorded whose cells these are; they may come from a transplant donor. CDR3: CACDTVRRTGGLVDKLIF. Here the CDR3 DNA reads TGTGCATGTGACACTGTGAGACGTACTGGGGGATTAGTTGATAAACTCATCTTT.